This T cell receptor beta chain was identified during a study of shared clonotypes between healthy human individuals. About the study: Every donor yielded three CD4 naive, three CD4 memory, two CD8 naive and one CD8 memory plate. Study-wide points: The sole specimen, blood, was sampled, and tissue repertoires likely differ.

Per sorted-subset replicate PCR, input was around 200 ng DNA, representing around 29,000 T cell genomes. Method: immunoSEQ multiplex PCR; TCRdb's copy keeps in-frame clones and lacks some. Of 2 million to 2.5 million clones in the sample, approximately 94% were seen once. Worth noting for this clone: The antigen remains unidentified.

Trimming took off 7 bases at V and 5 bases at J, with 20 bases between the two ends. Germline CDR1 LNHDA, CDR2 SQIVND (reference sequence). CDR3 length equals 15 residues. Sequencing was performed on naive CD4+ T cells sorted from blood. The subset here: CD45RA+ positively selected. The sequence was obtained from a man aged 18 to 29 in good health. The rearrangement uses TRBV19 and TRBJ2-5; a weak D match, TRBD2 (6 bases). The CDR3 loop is CASMGRDSSGETQYF. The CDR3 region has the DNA TGTGCCAGTATGGGGCGGGACTCCTCGGGGGAGACCCAGTACTTC. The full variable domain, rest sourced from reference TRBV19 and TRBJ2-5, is DGGITQSPKYLFRKEGQNVTLSCEQNLNHDAMYWYRQDPGQGLRLIYYSQIVNDFQKGDIAEGYSVSREKKESFPLTVTSAQKNPTAFYLCASMGRDSSGETQYFGPGTRLLVL.